The 32 T cell receptor beta chains presented below share a single source sample, sequenced in a study of blood T cells in healthy people across ages. The authors ran a second PCR of about 7 to 11 cycles using a sample-barcoded 5' primer and a J-beta primer mix. MiXCR was run by TCRdb on the 5' RACE reads, yielding one entry per CDR3 protein. The data contain some 560,000 distinct CDR3 sequences, about 25% of them seen just once; the ten biggest clones take up about 3.3%. These data also featured in a second study, about T cells of mothers and their children.

The material sequenced was blood. These receptors came from a boy aged 2 to 9 in good health.

This clonotype has more than one count but fewer than ten. J is TRBJ1-2 and V is TRBV27; D gene ambiguous. The germline V and J ends were trimmed by 5 bases and 1 base, with 8 bases remaining between them. The V gene's germline CDR1 is MNHEY and CDR2 SMNVEV (reference sequence). CDR3 length: 13 residues. In DNA, the CDR3 is TGTGCCAGCAGTCCGGCCTATAACTATGGCTACACCTTC. Its protein product is CASSPAYNYGYTF.

The chain's CDR3 is CASSDSQLDRGGYTF. Written as DNA, the CDR3 is TGTGCCAGCAGTGATTCCCAACTCGACCGGGGGGGCTACACCTTC. The chain has TRBV6-1 and TRBJ1-2; D perhaps matches TRBD1 (5 bases). The CDR3 has 15 amino acids. Per germline, CDR1 MNHNS and CDR2 SASEGT. Trimming stripped 3 bases from V and 8 bases from J, with 19 bases between.

This sequence joins TRBV7-3 and TRBJ2-4; the match to TRBD1 covers 7 bases. The CDR3 is 14 amino acids. J lost 6 bases, V lost 5 bases, and 7 bases had no gene match. Per germline, CDR1 SGHTA and CDR2 FQGTGA. Written as DNA, the CDR3 is TGTGCCAGCAGCCCCGGGACAGCTCCAAACATTCAGTACTTC. It yields the protein CASSPGTAPNIQYF.

V gene TRBV18 combines with J gene TRBJ2-1; D is ambiguous. This CDR3 contains 17 residues. Between the trimmed V and J ends, which lost 1 base and 8 bases, there was a span of 21 bases. The germline gives CDR1 KGHSH, CDR2 LQKENI. The CDR3 DNA reads TGTGCCAGCTCACCACAATTAAGGGATCCAAGGTCGGATGAGCAGTTCTTC. It yields the protein CASSPQLRDPRSDEQFF.

The J gene is TRBJ1-2, the V gene TRBV5-1, with 8 bases aligning to TRBD1. The CDR3 extends over 15 amino acids. The trim removed 6 bases at V and 4 bases at J, leaving 11 bases unmatched. The germline gives CDR1 SGHRS, CDR2 YFSETQ. CDR3 sequence: CASTSFGQGSYGYTF. The CDR3 DNA sequence: TGCGCCAGCACGTCGTTTGGACAGGGCTCCTATGGCTACACCTTC.

The chain joins TRBV27 to TRBJ2-3; D is ambiguous. Germline V gene data show CDR1 as MNHEY and CDR2 as SMNVEV (reference sequence). The V end lost 5 bases, the J end lost 0 bases, and 6 bases lay between the germline ends. This CDR3 spans 13 amino acids. The CDR3 is CASSKGSTDTQYF. The CDR3 DNA sequence: TGTGCCAGCAGTAAGGGTAGCACAGATACGCAGTATTTT.

Ten or more counts support this clonotype. V and J are TRBV11-1 and TRBJ2-6, with 7 nucleotides matching TRBD2. The CDR3 has 18 residues. Germline loops: CDR1 SGHAT, CDR2 FQDESV (reference sequence). V dropped 5 bases and J dropped 0; count of bases not matched to a gene: 10. In DNA form, the CDR3 reads TGTGCCAGCAGCCCCTGGGAGGGGCTAAGCTCTGGGGCCAACGTCCTGACTTTC. It is translated as CASSPWEGLSSGANVLTF.

This clonotype came up a few times. The V gene is TRBV6-2 or TRBV6-3, the J gene TRBJ2-2, with D perhaps TRBD1 (5 bases). Germline assignment: CDR1 MNHEY and CDR2 SVGEGT. The V and J ends lost 6 bases and 4 bases respectively, with 15 bases between them. This CDR3 region has 15 residues. CDR3 in amino acids: CASRADRVVTGELFF. The CDR3 DNA sequence: TGTGCCAGCAGAGCCGACAGAGTAGTCACCGGGGAGCTGTTTTTT.

The chain carries TRBV12-3 or TRBV12-4 and TRBJ2-5; 9 positions match TRBD2. V lost 5 bases and J lost 3; bases outside the gene matches: 7. The length of the CDR3 is 15 residues. The CDR3 loop is CASSQPTSGEETQYF. DNA of the CDR3: TGTGCCAGCAGTCAACCGACTAGCGGAGAAGAGACCCAGTACTTC.

This clonotype showed up just a few times. J is TRBJ1-2 and V is TRBV24-1; weak D call: TRBD1 (5 bases). The germline V and J ends were trimmed by 10 bases and 0 bases, with 20 bases remaining between them. The CDR3 contains 16 residues. In germline, CDR1 is KGHDR, CDR2 SFDVKD. CDR3 amino acids: CATSPGDVDANYGYTF. The CDR3 DNA reads TGTGCCACTTCGCCCGGGGACGTCGATGCTAACTATGGCTACACCTTC.

The genes are TRBV7-2 and TRBJ1-2; a weak D match, TRBD1 (6 bases). The length of the CDR3 is 15 residues. CDR1 is SGHTA and CDR2 is FQGNSA in the germline V gene. Between the trimmed V and J ends, which lost 6 bases and 5 bases, there was a span of 19 bases. CDR3 protein: CASSPRGGAQYGYTF. The DNA for the CDR3 is TGTGCCAGCAGTCCTCGCGGGGGGGCGCAGTATGGCTACACCTTC.

This clonotype was observed a few times. The chain carries TRBV7-2 and TRBJ1-2, with TRBD1 matching 7 bases. V shed 5 bases, J shed 4 bases, and the junction held 7 bases outside the gene matches. The CDR3 runs 14 residues. Germline V gives CDR1 SGHTA, CDR2 FQGNSA. CDR3 sequence reads: CASSPTGQGYGYTF. The CDR3 nucleotides read TGTGCCAGCAGCCCGACAGGGCAGGGCTATGGCTACACCTTC.

J is TRBJ2-7 and V is TRBV7-8; 7 nucleotides agree with TRBD1. J lost 6 bases, V lost 5 bases, and 16 bases had no gene match. From germline, CDR1 is SGHVS and CDR2 FQNEAQ. The CDR3 loop spans 16 amino acids. CDR3 residues: CASSPQLTGAESEQYF. Written as DNA, the CDR3 is TGTGCCAGCAGCCCGCAACTAACAGGGGCCGAAAGCGAGCAGTACTTC.

The chain links TRBV7-2 to TRBJ2-1; 7 bases match TRBD2. The V gene's germline CDR1 is SGHTA and CDR2 FQGNSA. This CDR3 is 15 amino acids long. J gave up 2 bases and V 6 bases, and 7 bases lay outside the gene matches. In DNA form, the CDR3 reads TGTGCCAGCAGTTCTGCTAGCGGCCCCTACAATGAGCAGTTCTTC. The encoded protein is CASSSASGPYNEQFF.

Many counts were recorded for this clonotype. The rearrangement links TRBV9 to TRBJ2-1, with TRBD1 identical over 9 bases. The end of the DNA aligns better with TRBJ2-5, so the J call may be wrong. Germline V gene data show CDR1 as SGDLS and CDR2 as YYNGEE. This CDR3 has 12 residues. The CDR3 bases are TGTGCCAGCAGCGTTCACAGGGGGCCCCAGTACTTC. As protein: CASSVHRGPQYF.

The chain links TRBV7-3 to TRBJ2-5; 10 nucleotides align to TRBD2. Unmatched junction bases numbered 15, after V lost 2 bases and J lost 9 bases. Germline lookup yields CDR1 SGHTA and CDR2 FQGTGA. CDR3 size: 17 residues. In DNA, the CDR3 is TGTGCCAGCAGCTTATGGGATAGCGGGGGGCCCAATGGGGCCCAGTACTTC. Translating it yields CASSLWDSGGPNGAQYF.

In DNA form, the CDR3 reads TGCGCCAGCAGCCCCGGGACCGATAAAGAGACCCAGTACTTC. Its translation is CASSPGTDKETQYF. This chain links TRBV10-1 with TRBJ2-1; either TRBD1 or TRBD2 may supply D (5 bases each). The J call may not be correct, given that the DNA end is closer to TRBJ2-5. The CDR3 covers 14 residues. Germline V lookup: CDR1 WNHNN, CDR2 SYGVQD (reference sequence).

This clonotype has just a few counts. The chain recombines TRBV6-5 with TRBJ1-1, with D hard to call. V was clipped by 5 bases and J by 0 bases, with 16 bases between them. The CDR3 is made up of 16 amino acids. CDR1 MNHEY and CDR2 SVGAGI come from the germline V gene. The CDR3 loop reads CASSPNPGRLNTEAFF. CDR3 bases: TGTGCCAGCAGTCCCAACCCAGGTCGCCTGAACACTGAAGCTTTCTTT.

The chain recombines TRBV12-3 or TRBV12-4 with TRBJ1-2; perhaps TRBD1 as D (5 bases). V was clipped by 2 bases and J by 0 bases, with 10 bases between them. This CDR3 has 15 amino acids. The CDR3 loop reads CASSLMMGANYGYTF. In DNA, the CDR3 is TGTGCCAGCAGTTTAATGATGGGGGCTAACTATGGCTACACCTTC.

The CDR3 DNA is TGCAGCGCCGAAAGGCAGCTGAACACTGAAGCTTTCTTT. This codes for CSAERQLNTEAFF. The V call is TRBV29-1, the J call TRBJ1-1, with unresolved D. The germline V gene encodes CDR1 SQVTM and CDR2 ANQGSEA. The CDR3 extends over 13 amino acids. Trimming pared 7 bases from V and 0 bases from J, leaving 12 bases between.

V gene TRBV5-1 combines with J gene TRBJ2-1; maybe TRBD2 (5 bases). The CDR3 runs to 11 residues. Trimming removed 5 bases at V and 5 bases at J, with 5 bases between. Germline CDR1 reads SGHRS; CDR2 reads YFSETQ. CDR3 residues: CASRLDNEQFF. The CDR3 bases are TGCGCCAGCAGACTAGACAATGAGCAGTTCTTC.

This clonotype was seen a few times. The chain has TRBV12-3 or TRBV12-4 and TRBJ2-1, with 14 bases fitting TRBD2. V was pared by 6 bases and J by 8 bases, with 6 bases of the junction left unmatched. This CDR3 is built from 15 residues. The CDR3 nucleotides read TGTGCCAGCAGCCGACTAGCGGGAGGGCAGGATGAGCAGTTCTTC. Its protein product is CASSRLAGGQDEQFF.

This sequence joins TRBV7-2 and TRBJ1-2; tentative D call: TRBD1 (5 bases). Germline lookup yields CDR1 SGHTA and CDR2 FQGNSA. V lost 5 bases, J lost 7 bases, and 17 bases lay in between. The CDR3 sequence is 14 residues long. The CDR3 loop reads CASSPQRNGGGYTF. The CDR3 nucleotides are TGTGCCAGCAGCCCCCAACGTAACGGGGGTGGCTACACCTTC.

This rearrangement joins TRBV2 to TRBJ2-3, with D uncertain. CDR1 and CDR2 from the germline V gene are SNHLY and FYNNEI. V was clipped by 3 bases and J by 0 bases, with 7 bases between them. This CDR3 is built from 14 residues. The DNA for the CDR3 is TGTGCCAGCAGTGAGGTGTTGAGCACAGATACGCAGTATTTT. This encodes CASSEVLSTDTQYF.

V is TRBV9 and J is TRBJ2-2, with D uncertain. The germline V gene encodes CDR1 SGDLS and CDR2 YYNGEE. This CDR3 has 19 amino acids. V was trimmed by 3 bases and J by 0 bases, leaving 21 bases between them. The CDR3 protein is CASSGSSGRAPANTGELFF. As DNA, the CDR3 is TGTGCCAGCAGCGGAAGTAGTGGAAGGGCCCCCGCGAACACCGGGGAGCTGTTTTTT.

The V call is TRBV10-3, the J call TRBJ2-3; 12 positions agree with TRBD2. The CDR3 is 16 amino acids. Germline V gene data show CDR1 as ENHRY and CDR2 as SYGVKD. J gave up 3 bases and V 4 bases, and 5 bases lay outside the gene matches. The CDR3 region is CAISGTSGAATDTQYF. In DNA, the CDR3 is TGTGCCATCAGTGGGACTAGCGGGGCCGCGACAGATACGCAGTATTTT.

Remarks on this clonotype: One end of the junction does not line up with germline, which may come from a read error. The V gene is TRBV5-5, the J gene TRBJ2-7, with TRBD1 matching over 10 bases. CDR3 size: 13 residues. Germline V gene data show CDR1 as SGHKS and CDR2 as YYEKEE (reference sequence). CDR3 coding DNA: TGTGCCAGCAGCGGGACAGGGGTCGACGAGAAGTACTTC. Amino acid sequence: CASSGTGVDEKYF.

J is TRBJ1-1 and V is TRBV29-1; TRBD1 is a possible D gene (6 bases). Trimming stripped 7 bases from V and 1 base from J, with 13 bases between. Germline values: CDR1 SQVTM, CDR2 ANQGSEA. The CDR3 length is 13 residues. DNA for the CDR3: TGCAGCGCCATGAAGGGGGGGAACACTGAAGCTTTCTTT. As protein: CSAMKGGNTEAFF.

This chain links TRBV10-3 with TRBJ1-5, with TRBD1 as a possible D gene (5 bases). V dropped 0 bases and J dropped 5 bases, with 14 bases sitting between them. Germline values: CDR1 ENHRY, CDR2 SYGVKD. The CDR3 runs to 16 residues. The CDR3 loop is CAISESSAGWDQPQHF. In DNA, the CDR3 is TGTGCCATCAGTGAGTCATCGGCAGGGTGGGATCAGCCCCAGCATTTT.

This chain uses TRBV10-1 with TRBJ2-4, with TRBD2 identical over 10 bases. In germline, CDR1 is WNHNN, CDR2 SYGVQD (reference sequence). This CDR3 contains 17 residues. J lost 1 base, V lost 8 bases, and 11 bases had no gene match. The CDR3 nucleotides read TGCGCCAGCCGCGGACTAGCGGACCCGAGGGCCAAAAACATTCAGTACTTC. It specifies CASRGLADPRAKNIQYF.

The chain has TRBV28 and TRBJ1-5; no firm D call. Per germline, CDR1 MDHEN and CDR2 SYDVKM. Trimming stripped 7 bases from V and 1 base from J, with 11 bases between. CDR3 length: 14 residues. The CDR3 DNA reads TGTGCCAGCAACTCTCTACCCAGCAATCAGCCCCAGCATTTT. Its protein product is CASNSLPSNQPQHF.

This chain connects TRBV7-8 to TRBJ1-3; D is possibly TRBD1 (5 bases). This CDR3 is built from 14 residues. Germline loops: CDR1 SGHVS, CDR2 FQNEAQ. Trimming shortened V by 8 bases and J by 0 bases, and 11 bases separated the two germline ends. The CDR3 protein is CASGGQSSGNTIYF. The CDR3, as DNA: TGTGCCAGCGGAGGACAATCCTCTGGAAACACCATATATTTT.